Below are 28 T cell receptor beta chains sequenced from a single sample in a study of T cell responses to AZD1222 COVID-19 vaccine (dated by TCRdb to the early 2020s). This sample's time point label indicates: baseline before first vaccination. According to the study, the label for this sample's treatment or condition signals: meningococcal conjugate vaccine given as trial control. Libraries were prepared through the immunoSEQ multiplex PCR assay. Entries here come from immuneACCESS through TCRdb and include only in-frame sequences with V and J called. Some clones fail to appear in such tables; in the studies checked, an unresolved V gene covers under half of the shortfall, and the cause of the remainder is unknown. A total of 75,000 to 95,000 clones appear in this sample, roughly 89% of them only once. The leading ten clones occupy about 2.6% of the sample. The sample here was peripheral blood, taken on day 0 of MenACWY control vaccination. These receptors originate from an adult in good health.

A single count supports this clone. In DNA, the CDR3 is TGTGCCAGCAGCCAAGATTGGGGACAGGCAAATGAAAAACTGTTTTTT. Translation: CASSQDWGQANEKLFF. The chain combines TRBV3-1 (or the pseudogene TRBV3-2) with TRBJ1-4, with 8 bases lining up with TRBD1. Germline-derived CDR1 and CDR2 are LGHDT and YNNKEL (reference sequence). J gave up 5 bases and V 0 bases, and 5 bases lay outside the gene matches. The CDR3 runs to 16 residues.

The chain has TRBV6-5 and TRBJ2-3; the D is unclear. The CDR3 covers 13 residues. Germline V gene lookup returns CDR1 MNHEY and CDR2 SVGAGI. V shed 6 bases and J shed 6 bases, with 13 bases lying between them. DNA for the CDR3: TGTGCCAGCAGCCTTAGCTTCCGGGATACGCAGTATTTT. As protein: CASSLSFRDTQYF.

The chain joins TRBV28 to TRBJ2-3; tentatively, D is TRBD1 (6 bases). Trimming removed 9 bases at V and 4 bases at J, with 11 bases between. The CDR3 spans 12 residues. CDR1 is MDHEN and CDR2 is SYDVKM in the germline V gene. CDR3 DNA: TGTGCCAGTACAGGGTTCGCAGATACGCAGTATTTT. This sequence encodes CASTGFADTQYF.

Here the CDR3 reads CASSQPDRNYEQYF. The CDR3 nucleotides are TGCGCCAGCAGCCAACCCGACAGGAACTACGAGCAGTACTTC. The J gene is TRBJ2-7, the V gene TRBV4-1, with D tentatively TRBD1 (6 bases). Germline CDR1 MGHRA, CDR2 YSYEKL. The CDR3 has 14 amino acids. V was trimmed by 2 bases and J by 3 bases, leaving 11 bases between them.

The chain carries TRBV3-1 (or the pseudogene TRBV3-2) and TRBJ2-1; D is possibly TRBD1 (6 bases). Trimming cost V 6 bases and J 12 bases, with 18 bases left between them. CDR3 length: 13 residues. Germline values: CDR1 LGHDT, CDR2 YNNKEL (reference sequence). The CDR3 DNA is TGTGCCAGCAGGCGGGCGACAGGAGCTGGGCAGTTCTTC. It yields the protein CASRRATGAGQFF.

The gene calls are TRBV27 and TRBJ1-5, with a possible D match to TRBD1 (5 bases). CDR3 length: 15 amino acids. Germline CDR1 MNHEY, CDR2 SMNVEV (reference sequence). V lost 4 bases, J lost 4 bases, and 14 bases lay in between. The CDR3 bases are TGTGCCAGCAGTTCCGAGGGGCTTCATAATCAGCCCCAGCATTTT. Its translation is CASSSEGLHNQPQHF.

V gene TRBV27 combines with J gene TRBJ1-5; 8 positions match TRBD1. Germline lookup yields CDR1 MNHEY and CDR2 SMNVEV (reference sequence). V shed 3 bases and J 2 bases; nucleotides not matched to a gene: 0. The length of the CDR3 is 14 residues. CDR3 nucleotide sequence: TGTGCCAGCAGTTTGGGACAGGGCAATCAGCCCCAGCATTTT. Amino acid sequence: CASSLGQGNQPQHF.

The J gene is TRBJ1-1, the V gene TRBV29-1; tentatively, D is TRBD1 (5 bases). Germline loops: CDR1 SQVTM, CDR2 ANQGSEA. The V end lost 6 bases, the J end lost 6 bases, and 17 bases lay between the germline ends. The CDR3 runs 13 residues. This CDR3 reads CSVRGLPDPEAFF. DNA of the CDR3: TGCAGCGTGAGGGGCCTCCCTGACCCTGAAGCTTTCTTT.

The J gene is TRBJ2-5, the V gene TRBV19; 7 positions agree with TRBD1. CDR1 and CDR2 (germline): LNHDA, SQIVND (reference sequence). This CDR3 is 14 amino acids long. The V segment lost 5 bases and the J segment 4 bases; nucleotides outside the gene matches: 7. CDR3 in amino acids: CASSLGQVRETQYF. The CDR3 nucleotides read TGTGCCAGTAGTCTTGGACAGGTTCGAGAGACCCAGTACTTC.

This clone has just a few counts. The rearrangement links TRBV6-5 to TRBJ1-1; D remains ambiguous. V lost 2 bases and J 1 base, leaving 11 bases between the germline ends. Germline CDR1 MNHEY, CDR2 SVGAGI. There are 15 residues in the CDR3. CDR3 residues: CASSYTRRGNTEAFF. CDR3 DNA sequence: TGTGCCAGCAGTTACACAAGGCGGGGGAACACTGAAGCTTTCTTT.

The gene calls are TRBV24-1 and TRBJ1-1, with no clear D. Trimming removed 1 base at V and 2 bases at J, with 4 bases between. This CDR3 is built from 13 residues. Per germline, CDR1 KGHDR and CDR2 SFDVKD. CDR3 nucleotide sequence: TGTGCCACCAGTGATTTAGAAAACACTGAAGCTTTCTTT. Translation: CATSDLENTEAFF.

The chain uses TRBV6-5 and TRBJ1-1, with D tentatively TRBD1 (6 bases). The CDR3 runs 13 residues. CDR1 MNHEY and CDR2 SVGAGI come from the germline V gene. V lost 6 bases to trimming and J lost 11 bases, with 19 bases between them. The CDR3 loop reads CASRPIEGVSAFF. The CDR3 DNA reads TGTGCCAGCAGACCGATAGAGGGGGTCTCGGCTTTCTTT.

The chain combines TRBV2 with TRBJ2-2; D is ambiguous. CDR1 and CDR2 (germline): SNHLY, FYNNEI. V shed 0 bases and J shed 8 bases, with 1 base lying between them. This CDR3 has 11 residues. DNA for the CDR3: TGTGCCAGCAGTGAAGCGGGGGAGCTGTTTTTT. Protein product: CASSEAGELFF.

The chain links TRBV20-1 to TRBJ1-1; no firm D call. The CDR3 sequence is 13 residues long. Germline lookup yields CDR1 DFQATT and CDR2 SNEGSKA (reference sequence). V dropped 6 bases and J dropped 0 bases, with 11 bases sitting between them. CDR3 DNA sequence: TGCAGTGCCAGTGTGCCGCTGAACACTGAAGCTTTCTTT. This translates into CSASVPLNTEAFF.

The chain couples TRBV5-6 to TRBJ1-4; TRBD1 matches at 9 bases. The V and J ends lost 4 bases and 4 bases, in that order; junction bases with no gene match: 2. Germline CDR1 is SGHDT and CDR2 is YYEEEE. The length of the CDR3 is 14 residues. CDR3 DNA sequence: TGTGCCAGCAGCCCGGGACAGGGTAATGAAAAACTGTTTTTT. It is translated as CASSPGQGNEKLFF.

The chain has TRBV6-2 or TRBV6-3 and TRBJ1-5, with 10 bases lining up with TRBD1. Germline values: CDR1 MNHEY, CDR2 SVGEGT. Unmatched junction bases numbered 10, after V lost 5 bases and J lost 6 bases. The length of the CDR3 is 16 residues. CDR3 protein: CASSATGTGVGQPQHF. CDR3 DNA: TGTGCCAGCAGTGCGACCGGGACAGGGGTAGGTCAGCCCCAGCATTTT.

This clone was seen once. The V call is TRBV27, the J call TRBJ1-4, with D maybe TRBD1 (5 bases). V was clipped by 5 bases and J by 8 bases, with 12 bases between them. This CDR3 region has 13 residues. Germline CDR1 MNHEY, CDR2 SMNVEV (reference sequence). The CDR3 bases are TGTGCCAGCAGTAGACAGAGGGGCGAAAAACTGTTTTTT. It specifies CASSRQRGEKLFF.

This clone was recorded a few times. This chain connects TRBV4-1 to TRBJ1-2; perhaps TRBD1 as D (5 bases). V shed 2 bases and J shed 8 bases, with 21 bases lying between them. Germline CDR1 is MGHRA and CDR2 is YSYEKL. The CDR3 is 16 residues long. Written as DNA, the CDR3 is TGCGCCAGCAGCCAAAATCCGGGACGGACGGATTTAGGCTACACCTTC. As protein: CASSQNPGRTDLGYTF.

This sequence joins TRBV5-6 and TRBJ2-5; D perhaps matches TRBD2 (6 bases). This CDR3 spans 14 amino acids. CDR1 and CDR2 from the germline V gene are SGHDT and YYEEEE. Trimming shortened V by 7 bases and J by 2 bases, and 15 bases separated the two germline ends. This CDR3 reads CASCPGSRQETQYF. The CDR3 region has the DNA TGTGCCAGCTGCCCCGGGAGCAGACAAGAGACCCAGTACTTC.

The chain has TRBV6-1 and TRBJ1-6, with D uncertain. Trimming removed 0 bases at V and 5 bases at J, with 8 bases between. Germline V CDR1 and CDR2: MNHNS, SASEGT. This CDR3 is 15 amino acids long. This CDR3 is CASSEAGANNSPLHF. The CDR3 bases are TGTGCCAGCAGTGAAGCGGGAGCTAATAATTCACCCCTCCACTTT.

The CDR3 nucleotides are TGTGCCAGCAGCTTAAGGACGGGACGCCGTGGAGATACGCAGTATTTT. Translating gives CASSLRTGRRGDTQYF. The chain carries TRBV7-2 and TRBJ2-3, with D possibly being TRBD1 or TRBD2 (5 bases each). The CDR3 runs 16 residues. V was pared by 2 bases and J by 5 bases, with 17 bases between. Per the germline V gene, CDR1 is SGHTA and CDR2 is FQGNSA.

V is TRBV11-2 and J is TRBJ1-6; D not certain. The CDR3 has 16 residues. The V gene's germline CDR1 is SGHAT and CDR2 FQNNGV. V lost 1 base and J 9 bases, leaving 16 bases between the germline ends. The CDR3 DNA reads TGTGCCAGCAGCTTAGGAAGTTCTCCCGCTGGTTCACCCCTCCACTTT. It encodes CASSLGSSPAGSPLHF.

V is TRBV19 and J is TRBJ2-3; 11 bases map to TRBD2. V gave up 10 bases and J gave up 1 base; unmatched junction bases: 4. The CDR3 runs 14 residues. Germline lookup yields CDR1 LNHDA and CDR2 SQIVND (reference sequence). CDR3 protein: CATATSGGTDTQYF. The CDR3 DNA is TGTGCCACCGCGACTAGCGGGGGCACAGATACGCAGTATTTT. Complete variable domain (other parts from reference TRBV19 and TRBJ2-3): DGGITQSPKYLFRKEGQNVTLSCEQNLNHDAMYWYRQDPGQGLRLIYYSQIVNDFQKGDIAEGYSVSREKKESFPLTVTSAQKNPTAFYLCATATSGGTDTQYFGPGTRLTVL.

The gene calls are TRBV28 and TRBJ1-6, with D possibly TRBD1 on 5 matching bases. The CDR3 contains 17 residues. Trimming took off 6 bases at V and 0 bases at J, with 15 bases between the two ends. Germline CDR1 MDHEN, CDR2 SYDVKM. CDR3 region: CASSQSGSSSYNSPLHF. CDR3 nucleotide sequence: TGTGCCAGCAGCCAATCAGGGTCGAGCTCCTATAATTCACCCCTCCACTTT.

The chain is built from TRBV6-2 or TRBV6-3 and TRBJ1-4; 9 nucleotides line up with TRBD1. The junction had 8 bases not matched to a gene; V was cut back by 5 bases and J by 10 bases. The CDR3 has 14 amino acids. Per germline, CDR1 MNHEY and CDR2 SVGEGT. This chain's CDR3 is CASSPGTGRTKLFF. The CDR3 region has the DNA TGTGCCAGCAGTCCCGGGACAGGGCGGACAAAACTGTTTTTT.

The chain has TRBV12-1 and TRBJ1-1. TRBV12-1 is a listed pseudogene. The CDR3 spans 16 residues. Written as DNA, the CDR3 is TGTGCCAGCCCCCCCCTCAGCCGAGAAAGGAGGCCTGAAGCTTTCTTT. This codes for CASPPLSRERRPEAFF.

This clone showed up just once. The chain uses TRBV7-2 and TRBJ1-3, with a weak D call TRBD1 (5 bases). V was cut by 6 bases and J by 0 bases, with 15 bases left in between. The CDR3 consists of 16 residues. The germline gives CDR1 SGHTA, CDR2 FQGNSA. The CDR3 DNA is TGTGCCAGCAGAGGGGACGGACCTAGCTCTGGAAACACCATATATTTT. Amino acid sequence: CASRGDGPSSGNTIYF.

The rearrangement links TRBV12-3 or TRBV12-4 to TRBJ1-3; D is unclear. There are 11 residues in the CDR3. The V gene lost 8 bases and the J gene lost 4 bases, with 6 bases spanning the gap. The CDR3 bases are TGTGCCAGCGGTGCCGGAAACACCATATATTTT. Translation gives CASGAGNTIYF.